The sequence of this T cell receptor beta chain was determined in a study of shared clonotypes between healthy human individuals. The table came from immunoSEQ multiplex PCR; TCRdb's copy has only in-frame clones and leaves some out. The table shows approximately 1,500,000 clones, with over 95% occurring only once. The CDR3 loop spans 14 amino acids. V gave up 2 bases and J gave up 5 bases, with 9 bases separating them. The germline CDR1 and CDR2 sequences are LGHNA and YSLEER. The chain links TRBV4-3 to TRBJ1-4, with D hard to call. The clonotype comes from a man aged 30 to 45 in good health. The material sequenced was naive CD4+ T cells sorted from blood. Subset reported: CD45RA+ positively selected. As DNA, the CDR3 is TGCGCCAGCAGCCAAAGACCCAACAATGAAAAACTGTTTTTT. Amino acids: CASSQRPNNEKLFF.